This T cell receptor beta chain was retrieved from a study of T cell repertoires in cytomegalovirus infection. Study-level background: From public TCR beta signatures came an indication of both CMV infection and matching HLA type. Study results and caveats: HLA-C-restricted CMV clonotypes gave the most frequent clonotype in two of eight donors.

V was pared by 4 bases and J by 1 base, with 8 bases between. Per the germline V gene, CDR1 is MDHEN and CDR2 is SYDVKM. There are 15 residues in the CDR3. In TCRdb, the reads were re-called with MiXCR into one record per CDR3 protein. Among 150,000 to 160,000 distinct CDR3 sequences listed, about a quarter were seen once. This clonotype was found many times. Its antigen is not identified. The clonotype comes from a human donor in good health (CMV status not recorded). Some clones in this sample may be carry-over from other donors' samples. The sample taken for sequencing was PBMCs. V and J are TRBV28 and TRBJ2-6; no firm D call. The CDR3 region is CASSSGGSGANVLTF. The CDR3 nucleotides are TGTGCCAGCAGTTCCGGTGGGTCTGGGGCCAACGTCCTGACTTTC.